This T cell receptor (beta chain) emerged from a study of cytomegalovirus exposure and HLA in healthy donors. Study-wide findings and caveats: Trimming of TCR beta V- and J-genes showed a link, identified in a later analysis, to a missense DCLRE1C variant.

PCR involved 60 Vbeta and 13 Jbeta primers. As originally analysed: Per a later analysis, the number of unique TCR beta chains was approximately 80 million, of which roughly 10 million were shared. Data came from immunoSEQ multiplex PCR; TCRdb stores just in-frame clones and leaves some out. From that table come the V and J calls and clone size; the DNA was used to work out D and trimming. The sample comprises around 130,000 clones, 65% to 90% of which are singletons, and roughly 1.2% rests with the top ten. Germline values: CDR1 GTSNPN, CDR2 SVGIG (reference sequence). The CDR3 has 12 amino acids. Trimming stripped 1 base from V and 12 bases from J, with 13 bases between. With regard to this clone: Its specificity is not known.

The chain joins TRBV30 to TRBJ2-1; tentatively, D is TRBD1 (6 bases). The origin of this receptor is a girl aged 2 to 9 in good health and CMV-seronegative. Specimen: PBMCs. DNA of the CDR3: TGTGCCTGGAGTGAAACAGGGCTTTCGCAGTTCTTC. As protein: CAWSETGLSQFF. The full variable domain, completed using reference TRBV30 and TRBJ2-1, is SQTIHQWPATLVQPVGSPLSLECTVEGTSNPNLYWYRQAAGRGLQLLFYSVGIGQISSEVPQNLSASRPQDRQFILSSKKLLLSDSGFYLCAWSETGLSQFFGPGTRLTVL.